This passage covers 10 T cell receptor beta chains from one sample sequenced in a study of shared clonotypes between healthy human individuals. Here immunoSEQ multiplex PCR was the method, and the copy in TCRdb shows in-frame clones only, minus some. Among over 850,000 clones, 70% to 80% were seen once, and the ten largest hold 0.5% to 0.6%. The material sequenced was memory CD4+ T cells from PBMCs. This sample's subset: CD45RA-negative fraction. Every receptor here comes from a man aged 18 to 29 in good health. Some clones in this sample may be carry-over from other donors' samples.

The rearrangement uses TRBV27 and TRBJ1-2; D gene uncertain. The CDR3 length is 12 residues. Trimming pared 6 bases from V and 0 bases from J, leaving 5 bases between. Germline assignment: CDR1 MNHEY and CDR2 SMNVEV (reference sequence). The CDR3 sequence: CASRSANYGYTF. In nucleotides, the CDR3 is TGTGCCAGCAGGTCAGCTAACTATGGCTACACCTTC.

The chain combines TRBV9 with TRBJ1-1, with D unclear. V lost 0 bases, J lost 0 bases, and 9 bases lay in between. The CDR3 has 15 amino acids. Per germline, CDR1 SGDLS and CDR2 YYNGEE. This chain's CDR3 is CASSVASTLNTEAFF. CDR3 DNA: TGTGCCAGCAGCGTAGCTTCCACCTTGAACACTGAAGCTTTCTTT.

The CDR3 bases are TGTGCCAGCACTCGGAGTGGGAACACCGGGGAGCTGTTTTTT. Its protein product is CASTRSGNTGELFF. The chain carries TRBV7-6 and TRBJ2-2, with unresolved D. The CDR3 has 14 residues. Germline loops: CDR1 SGHVS, CDR2 FNYEAQ. Trimming took 7 bases from V and 1 from J, leaving 10 bases between them.

The genes are TRBV28 and TRBJ2-7, with D possibly being TRBD1 or TRBD2 (5 bases each). The CDR3 runs 12 residues. Trimming pared 8 bases from V and 5 bases from J, leaving 13 bases between. Germline CDR1 reads MDHEN; CDR2 reads SYDVKM. CDR3 amino acids: CASGTGTHEQYF. In DNA, the CDR3 is TGTGCCAGCGGAACCGGGACCCACGAGCAGTACTTC.

This rearrangement joins TRBV7-6 to TRBJ2-5, with no clear D. The CDR3 has 13 amino acids. Trimming left V 3 bases short and J 0 bases short, with 5 bases between. The V gene's germline CDR1 is SGHVS and CDR2 FNYEAQ. CDR3 sequence: CASSFEYQETQYF. The CDR3 coding sequence is TGTGCCAGCAGCTTTGAGTACCAAGAGACCCAGTACTTC. Based on the CDR3 plus reference TRBV7-6 and TRBJ2-5, the full variable domain is GAGVSQSPRYKVTKRGQDVALRCDPISGHVSLYWYRQALGQGPEFLTYFNYEAQQDKSGLPNDRFSAERPEGSISTLTIQRTEQRDSAMYRCASSFEYQETQYFGPGTRLLVL.

The V and J genes are TRBV6-6 and TRBJ1-5; D is undetermined. Trimming stripped 0 bases from V and 0 bases from J, with 6 bases between. Germline loops: CDR1 MNHNY, CDR2 SVGAGI (reference sequence). The CDR3 loop spans 15 amino acids. This CDR3 is CASSYSTFSNQPQHF. In DNA, the CDR3 is TGTGCCAGCAGTTACTCTACATTTAGCAATCAGCCCCAGCATTTT.

The chain links TRBV18 to TRBJ1-4; D unclear. Between the trimmed V and J ends, which lost 3 bases and 7 bases, there was a span of 15 bases. The CDR3 has 15 residues. Germline loops: CDR1 KGHSH, CDR2 LQKENI. The CDR3 reads CASSPPGNQGEKLFF. The CDR3 DNA follows: TGTGCCAGCTCACCTCCGGGGAACCAAGGTGAAAAACTGTTTTTT.

A remark on this clone: The junction does not match germline at one end; this may be a read error. The V and J genes are TRBV19 and TRBJ2-7, with D uncertain. CDR1 and CDR2 (germline): LNHDA, SQIVND (reference sequence). The CDR3 spans 10 residues. Here the CDR3 DNA reads TGTGCCAGTAGTATAGGCCACCCTCACTTC. It specifies CASSIGHPHF.

This clone was seen more than once but under ten times. This chain joins TRBV7-3 and TRBJ2-2; D unclear. The CDR3 sequence is 13 residues long. Trimming removed 1 base from V and 6 bases from J, with 6 bases in between. Germline V lookup: CDR1 SGHTA, CDR2 FQGTGA. CDR3 region: CASSLNPPGELFF. DNA of the CDR3: TGTGCCAGCAGCTTAAACCCCCCCGGGGAGCTGTTTTTT.

Details on this clone: Other DNA sequences in this sample translate to the same CDR3. The J gene is TRBJ2-3, the V gene TRBV28, with D possibly being TRBD1 (5 bases). This CDR3 has 12 residues. V was trimmed by 5 bases and J by 3 bases, leaving 6 bases between them. In germline, CDR1 is MDHEN, CDR2 SYDVKM. CDR3 sequence: CASSRTTDTQYF. CDR3 DNA sequence: TGTGCCAGCAGTCGGACAACAGATACGCAGTATTTT.